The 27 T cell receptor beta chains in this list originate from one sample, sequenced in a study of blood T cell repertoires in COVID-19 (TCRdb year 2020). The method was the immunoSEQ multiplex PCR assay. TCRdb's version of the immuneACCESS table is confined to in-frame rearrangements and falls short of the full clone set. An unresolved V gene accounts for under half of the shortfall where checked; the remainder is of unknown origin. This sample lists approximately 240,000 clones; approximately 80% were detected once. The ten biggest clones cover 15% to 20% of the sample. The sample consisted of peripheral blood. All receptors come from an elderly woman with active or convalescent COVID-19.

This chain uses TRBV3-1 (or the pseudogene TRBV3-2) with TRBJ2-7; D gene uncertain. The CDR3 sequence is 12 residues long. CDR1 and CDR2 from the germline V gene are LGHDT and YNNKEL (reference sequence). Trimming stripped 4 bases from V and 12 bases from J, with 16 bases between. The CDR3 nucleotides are TGTGCCAGCAGCCTGGGCAGCCGCGAAATGTACTTC. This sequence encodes CASSLGSREMYF.

The CDR3 sequence: CASSLWGQGSNNEQFF. In DNA form, the CDR3 reads TGTGCCAGCAGTTTATGGGGACAGGGATCAAACAATGAGCAGTTCTTC. The chain uses TRBV28 and TRBJ2-1, with 9 bases aligning to TRBD1. The CDR3 length is 16 residues. The V gene end was trimmed by 0 bases and the J gene end by 5 bases; junction bases not matched to a gene: 5. CDR1 MDHEN and CDR2 SYDVKM come from the germline V gene.

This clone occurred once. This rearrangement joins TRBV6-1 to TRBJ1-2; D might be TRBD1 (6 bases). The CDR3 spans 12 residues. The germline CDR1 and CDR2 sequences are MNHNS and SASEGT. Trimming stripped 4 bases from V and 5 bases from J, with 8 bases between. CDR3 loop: CASSGTGYGYTF. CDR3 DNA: TGTGCCAGCAGTGGTACAGGGTATGGCTACACCTTC.

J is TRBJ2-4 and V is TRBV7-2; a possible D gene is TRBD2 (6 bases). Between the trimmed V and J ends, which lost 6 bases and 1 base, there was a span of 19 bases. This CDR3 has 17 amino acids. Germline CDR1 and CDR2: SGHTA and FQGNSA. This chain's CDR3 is CASSFYGAGTAKNIQYF. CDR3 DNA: TGTGCCAGCAGTTTCTATGGGGCGGGGACCGCCAAAAACATTCAGTACTTC.

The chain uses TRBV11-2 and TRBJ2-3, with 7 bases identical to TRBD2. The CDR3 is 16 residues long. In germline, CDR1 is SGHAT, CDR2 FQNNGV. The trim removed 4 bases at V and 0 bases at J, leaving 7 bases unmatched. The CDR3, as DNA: TGTGCCAGCAGCTCAGTCGGGGGGTCTAGCACAGATACGCAGTATTTT. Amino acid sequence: CASSSVGGSSTDTQYF.

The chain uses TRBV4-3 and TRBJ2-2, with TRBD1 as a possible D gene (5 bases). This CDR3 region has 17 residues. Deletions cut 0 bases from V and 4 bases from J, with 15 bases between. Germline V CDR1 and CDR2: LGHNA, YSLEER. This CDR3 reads CASSQEWGFDVTGELFF. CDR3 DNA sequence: TGCGCCAGCAGCCAAGAGTGGGGCTTTGATGTCACCGGGGAGCTGTTTTTT.

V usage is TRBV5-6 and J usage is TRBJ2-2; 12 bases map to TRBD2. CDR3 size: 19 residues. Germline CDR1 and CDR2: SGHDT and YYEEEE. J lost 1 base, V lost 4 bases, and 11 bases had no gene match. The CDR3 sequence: CASSHRGQGLAGNTGELFF. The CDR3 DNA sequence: TGTGCCAGCAGCCATCGGGGGCAGGGACTAGCGGGGAACACCGGGGAGCTGTTTTTT.

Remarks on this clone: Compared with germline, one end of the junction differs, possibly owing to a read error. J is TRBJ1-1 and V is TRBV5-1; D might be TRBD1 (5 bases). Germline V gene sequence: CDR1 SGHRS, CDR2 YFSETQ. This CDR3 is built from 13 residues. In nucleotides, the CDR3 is TGCGCCAGCGGCTTCAGGGAGAACACTGAAGCTTTCTTT. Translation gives CASGFRENTEAFF.

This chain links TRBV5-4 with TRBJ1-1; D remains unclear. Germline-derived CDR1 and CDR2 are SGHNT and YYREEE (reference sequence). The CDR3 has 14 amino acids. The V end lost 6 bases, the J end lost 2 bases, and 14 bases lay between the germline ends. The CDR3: CASKARGGNTEAFF. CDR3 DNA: TGTGCCAGCAAGGCCAGAGGAGGTAACACTGAAGCTTTCTTT.

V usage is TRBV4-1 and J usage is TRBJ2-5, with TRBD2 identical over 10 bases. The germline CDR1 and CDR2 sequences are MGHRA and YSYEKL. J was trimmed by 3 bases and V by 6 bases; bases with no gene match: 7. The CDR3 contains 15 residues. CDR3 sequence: CASRVGLAGEETQYF. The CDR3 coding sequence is TGCGCCAGCAGGGTGGGTCTAGCGGGGGAAGAGACCCAGTACTTC.

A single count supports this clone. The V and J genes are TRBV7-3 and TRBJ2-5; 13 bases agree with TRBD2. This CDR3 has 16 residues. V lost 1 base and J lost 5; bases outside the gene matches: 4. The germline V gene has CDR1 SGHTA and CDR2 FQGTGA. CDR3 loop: CASSLKTSGGYETQYF. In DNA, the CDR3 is TGTGCCAGCAGCTTAAAGACTAGCGGGGGGTATGAGACCCAGTACTTC.

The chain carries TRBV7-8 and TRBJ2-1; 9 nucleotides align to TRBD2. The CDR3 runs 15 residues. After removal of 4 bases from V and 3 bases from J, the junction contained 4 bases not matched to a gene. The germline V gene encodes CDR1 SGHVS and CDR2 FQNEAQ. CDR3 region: CASSSTSGFYNEQFF. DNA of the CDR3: TGTGCCAGCAGCTCGACTAGCGGATTCTACAATGAGCAGTTCTTC.

The CDR3 nucleotides are TGTGCCAGCAGCTTAGCGCTGGCTAGCGGGAGATGGAACATTCAGTACTTC. This codes for CASSLALASGRWNIQYF. The rearrangement joins TRBV7-8 to TRBJ2-4, with 10 bases matching TRBD2. Germline CDR1 is SGHVS and CDR2 is FQNEAQ. V was clipped by 0 bases and J by 7 bases; unmatched bases: 9. The CDR3 length is 17 residues. The whole variable domain, remainder taken from reference TRBV7-8 and TRBJ2-4, is GAGVSQSPRYKVAKRGQDVALRCDPISGHVSLFWYQQALGQGPEFLTYFQNEAQLDKSGLPSDRFFAERPEGSVSTLKIQRTQQEDSAVYLCASSLALASGRWNIQYFGAGTRLSVL.

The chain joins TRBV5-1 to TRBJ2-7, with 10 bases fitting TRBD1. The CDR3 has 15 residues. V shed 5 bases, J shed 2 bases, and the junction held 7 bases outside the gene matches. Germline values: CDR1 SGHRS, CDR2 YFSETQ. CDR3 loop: CASRPGQGGTYEQYF. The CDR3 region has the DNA TGCGCCAGCAGACCCGGACAGGGGGGGACCTACGAGCAGTACTTC.

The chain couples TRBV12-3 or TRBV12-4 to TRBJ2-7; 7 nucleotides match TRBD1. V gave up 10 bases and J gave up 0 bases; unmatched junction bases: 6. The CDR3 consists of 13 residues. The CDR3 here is CATRTGRSYEQYF. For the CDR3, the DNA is TGTGCCACCCGGACAGGTCGCTCCTACGAGCAGTACTTC.

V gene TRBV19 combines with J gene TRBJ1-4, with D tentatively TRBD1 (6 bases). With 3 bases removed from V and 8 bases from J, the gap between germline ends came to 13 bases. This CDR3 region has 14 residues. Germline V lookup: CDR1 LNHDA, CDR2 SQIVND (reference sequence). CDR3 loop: CASSMRDMGEKLFF. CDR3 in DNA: TGTGCCAGTAGTATGAGGGACATGGGAGAAAAACTGTTTTTT. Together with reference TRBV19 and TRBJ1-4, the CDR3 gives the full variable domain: DGGITQSPKYLFRKEGQNVTLSCEQNLNHDAMYWYRQDPGQGLRLIYYSQIVNDFQKGDIAEGYSVSREKKESFPLTVTSAQKNPTAFYLCASSMRDMGEKLFFGSGTQLSVL.

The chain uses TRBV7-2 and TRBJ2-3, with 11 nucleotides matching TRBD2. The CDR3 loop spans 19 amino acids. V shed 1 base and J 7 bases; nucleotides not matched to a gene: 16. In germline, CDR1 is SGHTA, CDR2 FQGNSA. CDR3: CASSLEGGGLAGGINTQYF. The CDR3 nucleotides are TGTGCCAGCAGCTTAGAAGGAGGAGGGTTAGCGGGAGGGATCAATACGCAGTATTTT.

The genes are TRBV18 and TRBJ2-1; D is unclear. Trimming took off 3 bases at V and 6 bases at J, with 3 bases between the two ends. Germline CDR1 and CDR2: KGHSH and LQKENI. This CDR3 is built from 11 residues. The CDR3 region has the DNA TGTGCCAGCTCACCTAGCAATGAGCAGTTCTTC. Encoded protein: CASSPSNEQFF.

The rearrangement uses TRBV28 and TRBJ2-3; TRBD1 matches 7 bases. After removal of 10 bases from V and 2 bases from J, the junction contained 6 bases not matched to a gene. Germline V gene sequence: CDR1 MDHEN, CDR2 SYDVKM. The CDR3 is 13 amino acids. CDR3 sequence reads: CATGGTVTDTQYF. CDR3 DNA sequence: TGTGCCACTGGTGGGACAGTCACAGATACGCAGTATTTT.

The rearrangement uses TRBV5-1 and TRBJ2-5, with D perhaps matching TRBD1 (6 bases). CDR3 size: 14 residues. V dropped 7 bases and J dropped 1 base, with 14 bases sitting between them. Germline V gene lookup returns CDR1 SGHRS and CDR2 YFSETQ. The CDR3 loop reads CASAPQGRQETQYF. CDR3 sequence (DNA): TGCGCCAGCGCTCCTCAGGGGCGCCAAGAGACCCAGTACTTC.

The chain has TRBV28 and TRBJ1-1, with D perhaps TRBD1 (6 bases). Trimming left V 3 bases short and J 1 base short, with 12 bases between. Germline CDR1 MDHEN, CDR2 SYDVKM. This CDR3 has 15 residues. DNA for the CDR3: TGTGCCAGCAGTTTGGCCAGCAGGGGGAACACTGAAGCTTTCTTT. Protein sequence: CASSLASRGNTEAFF.

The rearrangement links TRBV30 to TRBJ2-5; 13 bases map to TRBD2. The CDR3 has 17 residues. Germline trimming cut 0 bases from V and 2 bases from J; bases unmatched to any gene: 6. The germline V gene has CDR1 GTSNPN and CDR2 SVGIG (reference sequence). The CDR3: CAWSVRLAGGPQETQYF. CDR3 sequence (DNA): TGTGCCTGGAGTGTCCGACTAGCGGGAGGACCGCAAGAGACCCAGTACTTC.

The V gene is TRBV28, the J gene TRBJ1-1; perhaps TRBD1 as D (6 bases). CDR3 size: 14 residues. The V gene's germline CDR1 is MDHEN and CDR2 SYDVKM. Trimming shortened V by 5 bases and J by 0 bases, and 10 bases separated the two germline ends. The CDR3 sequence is CASSLGAVNTEAFF. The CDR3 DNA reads TGTGCCAGCAGTCTGGGGGCGGTGAACACTGAAGCTTTCTTT.

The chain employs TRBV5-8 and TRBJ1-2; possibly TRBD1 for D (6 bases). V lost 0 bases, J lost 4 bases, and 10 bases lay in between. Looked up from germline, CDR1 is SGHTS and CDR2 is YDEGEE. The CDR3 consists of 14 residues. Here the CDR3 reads CASSLGQEVYGYTF. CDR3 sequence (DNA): TGTGCCAGCAGCTTGGGACAGGAGGTCTATGGCTACACCTTC.

The CDR3 coding sequence is TGCGCCAGCCGCCGGGTAGACACTGAAGCTTTCTTT. The encoded protein is CASRRVDTEAFF. The chain couples TRBV5-1 to TRBJ1-1; D unclear. The CDR3 runs 12 residues. V gave up 7 bases and J gave up 3 bases, with 10 bases separating them. Germline CDR1 reads SGHRS; CDR2 reads YFSETQ.

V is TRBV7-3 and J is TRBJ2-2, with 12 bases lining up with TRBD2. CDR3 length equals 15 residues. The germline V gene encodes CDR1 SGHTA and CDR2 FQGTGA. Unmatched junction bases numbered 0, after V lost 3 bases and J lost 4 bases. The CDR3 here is CASSLGLAGTGELFF. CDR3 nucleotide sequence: TGTGCCAGCAGCTTGGGACTAGCGGGCACCGGGGAGCTGTTTTTT.

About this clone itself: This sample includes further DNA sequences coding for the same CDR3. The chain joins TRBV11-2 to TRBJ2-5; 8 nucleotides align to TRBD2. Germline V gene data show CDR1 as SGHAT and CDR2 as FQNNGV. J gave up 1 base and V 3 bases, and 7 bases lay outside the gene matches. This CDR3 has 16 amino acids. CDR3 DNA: TGTGCCAGCAGCTTCGGTGCGGGAGGCCTCCAAGAGACCCAGTACTTC. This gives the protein CASSFGAGGLQETQYF.